This T cell receptor beta chain was captured in a study of blood T cell repertoires in COVID-19. Looking at the study overall: PBMCs, B-cell-depleted T cells, or T cells were the source of the cDNA or gDNA that made up the material.

J lost 5 bases, V lost 6 bases, and 11 bases had no gene match. CDR3 length equals 15 residues. Germline V gene data show CDR1 as SGHTA and CDR2 as FQGTGA. The study recruited people aged 18 to 89 years across approximately 24 US areas. Participants reported their clinical history, and cohort assignment relied on those reports. Measured with immunoSEQ multiplex PCR; TCRdb has only the in-frame clones, and not every one. The sample yields some 190,000 clones, roughly 89% seen once. This clonotype was sampled from a woman aged 40 to 55 with acute COVID-19. The genes are TRBV7-3 and TRBJ2-5; 8 nucleotides line up with TRBD1. The sequenced sample was PBMCs or T cells enriched from blood (not recorded which). CDR3 protein: CASSLIPGGAETQYF. The CDR3 bases are TGTGCCAGCAGTCTTATCCCAGGGGGCGCCGAGACCCAGTACTTC.